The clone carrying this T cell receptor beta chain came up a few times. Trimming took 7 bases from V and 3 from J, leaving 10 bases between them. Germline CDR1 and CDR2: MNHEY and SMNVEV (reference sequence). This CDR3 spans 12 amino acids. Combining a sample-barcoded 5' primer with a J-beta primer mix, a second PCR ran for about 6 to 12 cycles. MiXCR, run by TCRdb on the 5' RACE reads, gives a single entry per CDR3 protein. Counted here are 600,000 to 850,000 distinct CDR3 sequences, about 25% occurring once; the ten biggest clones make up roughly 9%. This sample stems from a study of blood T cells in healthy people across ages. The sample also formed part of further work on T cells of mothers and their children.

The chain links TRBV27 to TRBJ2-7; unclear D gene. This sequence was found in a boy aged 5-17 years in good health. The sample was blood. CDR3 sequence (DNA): TGTGCCAGCATGGGCCCTATCTACGAGCAGTACTTC. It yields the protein CASMGPIYEQYF.